Included here is one TCR beta chain sequence, with context. Its target is not known. TCRdb reanalysed the 5' RACE reads using MiXCR and keeps one entry per CDR3 protein. The repertoire holds a few hundred thousand distinct CDR3 sequences, with around 12% as singletons. The source of the sample is a study of T cells after yellow fever vaccination. Study information: Low-cell-number fractions underwent preparation using SMART-Seq v4 Ultra Low Input. Study-wide findings and caveats: There was a possibility that FACS-sorted repertoires contained abundant clonotypes contaminating from the bulk population. Most primary-vaccination clones reappeared after the booster (96% CD4, roughly 88% CD8).

With 1 base removed from V and 5 bases from J, the gap between germline ends came to 8 bases. The germline V gene encodes CDR1 SGHVS and CDR2 FQNEAQ. The CDR3 has 13 residues. This clonotype was obtained from a man aged 18 to 29 who received the YFV17D yellow fever vaccine. The V gene is TRBV7-8, the J gene TRBJ2-5; D ambiguous. The sample in question was CD4+ T cells sorted from PBMCs, obtained 15 days after the yellow fever booster vaccination. CDR3 DNA sequence: TGTGCCAGCAGCTTAGATACTATGGAGACCCAGTACTTC. Translated, it gives CASSLDTMETQYF.